These T cell receptor beta chains were read from a single sample in a study of T cell responses to AZD1222 COVID-19 vaccine. TCRdb keeps only in-frame clones here, not all; method: immunoSEQ multiplex PCR. The data contain some 180,000 clones, just under 95% of them singletons. The source was peripheral blood, collected 28 days after the second dose of the MenACWY control vaccine. These TCRs come from an adult who received the MenACWY meningococcal vaccine as a control. CDR3s include the opening cysteine and the closing phenylalanine or tryptophan. Fields, in order: J gene, clone size, D gene, V gene, CDR3 DNA, CDR3 protein. D genes are given only for firm matches. Clone size appears in some rows only: once, few, many, or a class for an expanded clone.

TRBJ1-5,NA,NA,TRBV4-2,TGTGCCAGCAGCCAATTGGGGCATCAGCCCCAGCATTTT,CASSQLGHQPQHF
TRBJ1-5,once,NA,TRBV18,TGTGCCAGCTCACTTATGGACGGCTATCAGCCCCAGCATTTT,CASSLMDGYQPQHF
TRBJ2-6,NA,NA,TRBV7-2,TGTGCCAGCAGCTTCTCTGGGGCCAACGTCCTGACTTTC,CASSFSGANVLTF
TRBJ1-6,NA,NA,TRBV6-5,TGTGCCAGCAGGGATTGGAGGGGGGATTCACCCCTCCACTTT,CASRDWRGDSPLHF
TRBJ1-2,NA,NA,TRBV28,TGTGCCAGCAGTGATTTAGGTGGCTACACCTTC,CASSDLGGYTF
TRBJ1-1,NA,NA,TRBV30,TGTGCCTGGAGGCAGGGTATCACTGAAGCTTTCTTT,CAWRQGITEAFF
TRBJ2-5,NA,TRBD2,TRBV7-8,TGTGCCAGCAGCCCCGCCCGCGGGGGGACCCAAGAGACCCAGTACTTC,CASSPARGGTQETQYF
TRBJ1-5,NA,NA,TRBV2,TGTGCCAGCAGTGAAGACAGGTTCAATCAGCCCCAGCATTTT,CASSEDRFNQPQHF
TRBJ2-2,NA,NA,TRBV9,TGTGCCAGCAGCGTAGGGCAGGCGAACACCGGGGAGCTGTTTTTT,CASSVGQANTGELFF
TRBJ2-2,NA,TRBD2,TRBV11-3,TGTGCCAGCAGCCCCGGGACTAGCGGGGAGACCGGGGAGCTGTTTTTT,CASSPGTSGETGELFF
TRBJ2-7,NA,NA,TRBV2,TGTGCCAGCAGATTGGACAGCCGAAGCACCTACGAGCAGTACTTC,CASRLDSRSTYEQYF
TRBJ1-5,NA,TRBD1,TRBV20-1,TGCAGTGCTAGTAGGACAGGGTTGTATAGCAATCAGCCCCAGCATTTT,CSASRTGLYSNQPQHF
TRBJ1-2,NA,NA,TRBV2,TGTGCCAGCAGTGAGTCAGGGTTTAACTATGGCTACACCTTC,CASSESGFNYGYTF
TRBJ1-2,NA,NA,TRBV18,TGTGCCAGCTCACAACAGGGTAATGGCTACACCTTC,CASSQQGNGYTF
TRBJ1-1,NA,NA,TRBV6-4,TGTGCCAGCAGTCCAGGGGCCAACACTGAAGCTTTCTTT,CASSPGANTEAFF
TRBJ1-2,NA,NA,TRBV27,TGTGCCAGCAGTCCGTCGGGAAACTATGGCTACACCTTC,CASSPSGNYGYTF